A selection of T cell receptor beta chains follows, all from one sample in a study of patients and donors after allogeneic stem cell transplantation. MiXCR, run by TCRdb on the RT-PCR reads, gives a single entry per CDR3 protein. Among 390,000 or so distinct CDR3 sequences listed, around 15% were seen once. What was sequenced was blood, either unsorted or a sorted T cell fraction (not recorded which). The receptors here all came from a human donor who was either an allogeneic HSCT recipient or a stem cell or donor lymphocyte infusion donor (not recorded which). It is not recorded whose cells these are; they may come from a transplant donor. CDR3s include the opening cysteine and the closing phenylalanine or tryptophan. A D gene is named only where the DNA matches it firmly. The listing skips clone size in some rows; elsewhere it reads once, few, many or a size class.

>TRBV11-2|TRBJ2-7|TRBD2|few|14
CASSADGDYYEQYF
TGTGCCAGCAGCGCAGACGGGGACTACTACGAGCAGTACTTC
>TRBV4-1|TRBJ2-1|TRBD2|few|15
CASSQRLAGGLKQFF
TGCGCCAGCAGCCAGAGACTAGCGGGGGGGCTCAAGCAGTTCTTC
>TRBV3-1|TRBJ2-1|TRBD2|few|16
CASSPGTSGSRGEQFF
TGTGCCAGCAGCCCCGGGACTAGCGGGAGCCGGGGTGAGCAGTTCTTC
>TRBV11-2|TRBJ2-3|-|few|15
CASSLQLTSTDTQYF
TGTGCCAGCAGCTTACAGCTAACTAGCACAGATACGCAGTATTTT
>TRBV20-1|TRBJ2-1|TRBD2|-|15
CSASPLAVSYNEQFF
TGCAGTGCTAGCCCACTAGCGGTCTCCTACAATGAGCAGTTCTTC
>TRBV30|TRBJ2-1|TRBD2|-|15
CATSGRASSYNEQFF
TGTGCGACTAGCGGGAGGGCAAGCTCCTACAATGAGCAGTTCTTC
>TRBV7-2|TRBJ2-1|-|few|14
CASSLELRTNEQFF
TGTGCCAGCAGCTTAGAACTTCGAACGAATGAGCAGTTCTTC
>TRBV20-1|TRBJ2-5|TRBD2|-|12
CSAMTSGETQYF
TGCAGTGCTATGACTAGCGGGGAGACCCAGTACTTC
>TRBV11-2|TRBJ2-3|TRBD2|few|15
CASSLGIAGADTQYF
TGTGCCAGCAGCTTAGGGATAGCGGGAGCAGATACGCAGTATTTT
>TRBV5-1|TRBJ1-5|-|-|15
CASSLGTHSNQPQHF
TGCGCCAGCAGCCTTGGGACCCATAGCAATCAGCCCCAGCATTTT
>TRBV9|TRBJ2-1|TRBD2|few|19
CASSVGLLGGGIRYNEQFF
TGTGCCAGCAGCGTAGGGCTATTGGGGGGGGGAATACGCTACAATGAGCAGTTCTTC